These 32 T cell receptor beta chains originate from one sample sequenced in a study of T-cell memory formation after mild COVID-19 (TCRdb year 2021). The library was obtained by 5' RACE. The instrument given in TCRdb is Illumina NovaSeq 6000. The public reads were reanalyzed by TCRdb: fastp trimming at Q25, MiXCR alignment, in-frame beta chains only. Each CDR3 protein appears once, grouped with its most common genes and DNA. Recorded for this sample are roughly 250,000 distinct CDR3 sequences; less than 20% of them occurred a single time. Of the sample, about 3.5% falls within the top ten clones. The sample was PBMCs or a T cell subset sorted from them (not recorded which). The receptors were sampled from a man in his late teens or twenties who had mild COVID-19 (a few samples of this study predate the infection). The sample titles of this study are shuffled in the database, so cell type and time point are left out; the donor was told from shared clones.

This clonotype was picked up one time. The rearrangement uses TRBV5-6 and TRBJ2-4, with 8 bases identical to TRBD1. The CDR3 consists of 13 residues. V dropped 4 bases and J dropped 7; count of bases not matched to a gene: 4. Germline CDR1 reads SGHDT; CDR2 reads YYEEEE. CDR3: CASSAGQGNIQYF. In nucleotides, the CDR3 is TGTGCCAGCAGCGCCGGACAGGGTAACATTCAGTACTTC.

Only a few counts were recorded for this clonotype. Here the CDR3 DNA reads TGTGCCAGCTCATCTATAGGGGGGCAGGAGACTGAAGCTTTCTTT. It translates to CASSSIGGQETEAFF. The V gene is TRBV18, the J gene TRBJ1-1, with a tentative D call TRBD1 (6 bases). The V end lost 5 bases, the J end lost 5 bases, and 18 bases lay between the germline ends. CDR1 KGHSH and CDR2 LQKENI come from the germline V gene. This CDR3 has 15 amino acids.

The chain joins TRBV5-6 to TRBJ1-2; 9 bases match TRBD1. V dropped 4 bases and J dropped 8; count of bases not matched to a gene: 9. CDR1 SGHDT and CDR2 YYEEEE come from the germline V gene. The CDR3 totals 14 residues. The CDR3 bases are TGTGCCAGCAGCGGGGGACAGGGTAGAAGGGGCTACACCTTC. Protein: CASSGGQGRRGYTF. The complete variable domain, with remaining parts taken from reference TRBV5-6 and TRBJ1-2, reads DAGVTQSPTHLIKTRGQQVTLRCSPKSGHDTVSWYQQALGQGPQFIFQYYEEEERQRGNFPDRFSGHQFPNYSSELNVNALLLGDSALYLCASSGGQGRRGYTFGSGTRLTVV.

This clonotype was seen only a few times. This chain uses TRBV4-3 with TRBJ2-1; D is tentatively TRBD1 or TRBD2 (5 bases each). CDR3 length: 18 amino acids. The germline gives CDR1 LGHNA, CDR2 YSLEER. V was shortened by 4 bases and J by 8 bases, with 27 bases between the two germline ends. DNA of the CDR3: TGCGCCAGCAGCCCCCATCCAGGCAGGGAGCGCCGCCCGGATGAGCAGTTCTTC. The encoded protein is CASSPHPGRERRPDEQFF.

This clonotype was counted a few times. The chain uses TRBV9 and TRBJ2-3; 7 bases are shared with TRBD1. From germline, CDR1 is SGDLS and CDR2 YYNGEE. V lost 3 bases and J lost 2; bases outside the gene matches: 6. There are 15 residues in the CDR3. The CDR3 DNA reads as TGTGCCAGCAGCGGAGCAGGGGGAGCCACAGATACGCAGTATTTT. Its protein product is CASSGAGGATDTQYF.

CDR3: CSVYTGGRTEAFF. The CDR3 DNA reads as TGCAGCGTCTACACAGGGGGAAGGACTGAAGCTTTCTTT. The V and J genes are TRBV29-1 and TRBJ1-1, with TRBD1 matching 8 bases. This CDR3 contains 13 residues. Germline CDR1 is SQVTM and CDR2 is ANQGSEA. The V and J ends lost 6 bases and 5 bases, in that order; junction bases with no gene match: 8.

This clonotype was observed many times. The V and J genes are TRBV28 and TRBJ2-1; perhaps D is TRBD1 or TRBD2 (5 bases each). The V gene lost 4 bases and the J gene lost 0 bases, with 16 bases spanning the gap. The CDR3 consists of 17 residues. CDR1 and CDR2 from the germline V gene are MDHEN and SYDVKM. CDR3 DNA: TGTGCCAGCAGTTCCTCCGGGACCAGGCGCTCCTACAATGAGCAGTTCTTC. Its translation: CASSSSGTRRSYNEQFF.

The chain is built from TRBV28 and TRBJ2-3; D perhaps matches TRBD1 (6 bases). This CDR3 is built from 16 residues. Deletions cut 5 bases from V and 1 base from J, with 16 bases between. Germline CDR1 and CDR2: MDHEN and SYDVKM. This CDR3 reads CASSRLGQLRTDTQYF. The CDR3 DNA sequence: TGTGCCAGCAGTCGCTTAGGACAGCTGCGCACAGATACGCAGTATTTT.

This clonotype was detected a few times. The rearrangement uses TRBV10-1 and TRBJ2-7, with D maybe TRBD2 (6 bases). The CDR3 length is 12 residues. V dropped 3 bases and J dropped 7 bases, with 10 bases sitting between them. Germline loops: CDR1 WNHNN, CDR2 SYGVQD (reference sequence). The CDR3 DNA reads TGCGCCAGCAGTGAATTCCGGGGGGAGCAGTACTTC. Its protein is CASSEFRGEQYF.

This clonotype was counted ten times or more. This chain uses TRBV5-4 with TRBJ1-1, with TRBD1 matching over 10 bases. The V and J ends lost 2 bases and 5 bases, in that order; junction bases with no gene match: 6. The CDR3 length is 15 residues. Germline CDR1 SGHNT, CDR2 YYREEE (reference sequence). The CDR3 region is CASSLRDRGETEAFF. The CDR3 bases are TGTGCCAGCAGCTTAAGGGACAGGGGCGAGACTGAAGCTTTCTTT.

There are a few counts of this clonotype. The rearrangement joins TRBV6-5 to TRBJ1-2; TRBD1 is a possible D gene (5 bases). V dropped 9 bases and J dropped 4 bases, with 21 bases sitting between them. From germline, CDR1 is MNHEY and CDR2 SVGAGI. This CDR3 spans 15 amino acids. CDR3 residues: CASSGRRGYGYGYTF. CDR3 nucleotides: TGTGCCAGTTCCGGCCGGAGGGGTTATGGCTATGGCTACACCTTC.

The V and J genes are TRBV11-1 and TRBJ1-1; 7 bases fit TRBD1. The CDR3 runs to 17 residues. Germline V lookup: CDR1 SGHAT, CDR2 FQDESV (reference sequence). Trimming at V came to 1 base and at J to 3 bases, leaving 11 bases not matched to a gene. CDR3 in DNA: TGTGCCAGCAGCTTAGGCAGGACAGGAGAAAGCGACACTGAAGCTTTCTTT. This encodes CASSLGRTGESDTEAFF.

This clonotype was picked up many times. CDR3 region: CASSLGNGQETQYF. The CDR3 DNA reads TGCGCCAGCAGCTTGGGCAACGGACAAGAGACCCAGTACTTC. The chain links TRBV5-1 to TRBJ2-5; D remains unclear. Trimming shortened V by 0 bases and J by 2 bases, and 8 bases separated the two germline ends. In germline, CDR1 is SGHRS, CDR2 YFSETQ. The CDR3 has 14 amino acids.

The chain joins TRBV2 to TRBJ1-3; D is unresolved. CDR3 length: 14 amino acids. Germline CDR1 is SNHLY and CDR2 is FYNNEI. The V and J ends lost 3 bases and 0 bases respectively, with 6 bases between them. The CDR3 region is CASSDGSSGNTIYF. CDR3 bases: TGTGCCAGCAGTGATGGGAGCTCTGGAAACACCATATATTTT.

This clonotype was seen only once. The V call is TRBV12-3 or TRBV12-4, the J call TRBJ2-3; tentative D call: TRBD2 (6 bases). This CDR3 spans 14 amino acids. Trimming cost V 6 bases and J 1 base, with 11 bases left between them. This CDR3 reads CASRQAGRTDTQYF. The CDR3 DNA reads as TGTGCCAGCAGGCAAGCGGGCCGCACAGATACGCAGTATTTT.

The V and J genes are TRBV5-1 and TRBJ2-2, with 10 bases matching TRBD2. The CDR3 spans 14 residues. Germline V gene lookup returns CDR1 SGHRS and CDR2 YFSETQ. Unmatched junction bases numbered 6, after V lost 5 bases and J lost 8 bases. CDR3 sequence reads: CASSSGGPSGELFF. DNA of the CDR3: TGCGCCAGCAGTAGCGGGGGGCCTTCGGGGGAGCTGTTTTTT.

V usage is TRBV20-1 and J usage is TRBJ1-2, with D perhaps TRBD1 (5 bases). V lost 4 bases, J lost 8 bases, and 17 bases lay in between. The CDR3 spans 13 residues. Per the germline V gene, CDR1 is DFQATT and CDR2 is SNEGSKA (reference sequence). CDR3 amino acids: CSATQDTASGYTF. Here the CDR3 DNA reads TGCAGTGCTACCCAGGACACGGCCTCCGGCTACACCTTC.

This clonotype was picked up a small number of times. The CDR3 DNA reads as TGCAGCGTTGGACAGAACTCTGGGGCCAACGTCCTGACTTTC. This translates into CSVGQNSGANVLTF. This chain links TRBV29-1 with TRBJ2-6; the D gene is possibly TRBD1 (5 bases). CDR1 and CDR2 from the germline V gene are SQVTM and ANQGSEA. Trimming took 4 bases from V and 0 from J, leaving 7 bases between them. This CDR3 is built from 14 residues.

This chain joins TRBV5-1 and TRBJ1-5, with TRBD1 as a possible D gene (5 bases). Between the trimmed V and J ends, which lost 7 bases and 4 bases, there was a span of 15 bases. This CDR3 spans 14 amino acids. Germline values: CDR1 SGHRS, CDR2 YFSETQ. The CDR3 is CASSSDTGNQPQHF. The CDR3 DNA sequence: TGCGCCAGCTCCTCGGACACGGGGAATCAGCCCCAGCATTTT.

The CDR3, as DNA: TGTGCCAGCAGCTTACAGTCAGTGGGGACCCAGTACTTC. Residues: CASSLQSVGTQYF. V and J are TRBV7-9 and TRBJ2-5; D unresolved. Germline V lookup: CDR1 SEHNR, CDR2 FQNEAQ (reference sequence). V was clipped by 2 bases and J by 7 bases, with 11 bases between them. The CDR3 sequence is 13 residues long.

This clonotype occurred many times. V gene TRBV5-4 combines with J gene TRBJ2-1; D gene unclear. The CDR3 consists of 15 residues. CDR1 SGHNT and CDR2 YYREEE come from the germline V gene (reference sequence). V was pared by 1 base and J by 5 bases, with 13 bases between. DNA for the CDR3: TGTGCCAGCAGCTTGCTTTCCCAGCACGACAATGAGCAGTTCTTC. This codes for CASSLLSQHDNEQFF.

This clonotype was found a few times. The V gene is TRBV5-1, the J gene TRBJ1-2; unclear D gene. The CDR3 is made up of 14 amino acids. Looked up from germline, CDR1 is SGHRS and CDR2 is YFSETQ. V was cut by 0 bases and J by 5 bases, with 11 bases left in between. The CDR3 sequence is CASSLEDGLYGYTF. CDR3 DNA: TGCGCCAGCAGCTTGGAAGATGGTCTGTATGGCTACACCTTC. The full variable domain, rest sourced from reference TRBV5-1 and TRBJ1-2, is KAGVTQTPRYLIKTRGQQVTLSCSPISGHRSVSWYQQTPGQGLQFLFEYFSETQRNKGNFPGRFSGRQFSNSRSEMNVSTLELGDSALYLCASSLEDGLYGYTFGSGTRLTVV.

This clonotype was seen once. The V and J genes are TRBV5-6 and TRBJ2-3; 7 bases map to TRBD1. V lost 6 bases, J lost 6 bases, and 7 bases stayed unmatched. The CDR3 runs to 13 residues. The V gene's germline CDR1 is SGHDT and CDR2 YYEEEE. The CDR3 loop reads CASKGQDGDTQYF. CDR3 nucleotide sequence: TGTGCCAGCAAAGGACAGGATGGCGATACGCAGTATTTT.

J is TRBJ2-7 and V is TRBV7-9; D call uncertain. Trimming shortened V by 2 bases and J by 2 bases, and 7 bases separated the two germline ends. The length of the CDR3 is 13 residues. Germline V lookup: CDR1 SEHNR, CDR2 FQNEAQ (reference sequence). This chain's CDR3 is CASSLSGAYEQYV. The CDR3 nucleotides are TGTGCCAGCAGCTTATCAGGTGCCTACGAGCAGTACGTC.

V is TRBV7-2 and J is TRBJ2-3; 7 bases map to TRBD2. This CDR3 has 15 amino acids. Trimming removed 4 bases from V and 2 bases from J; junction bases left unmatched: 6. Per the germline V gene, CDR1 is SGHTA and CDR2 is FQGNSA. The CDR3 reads CASSYRAGVTDTQYF. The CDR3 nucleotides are TGTGCCAGCAGCTATAGGGCGGGGGTCACAGATACGCAGTATTTT.

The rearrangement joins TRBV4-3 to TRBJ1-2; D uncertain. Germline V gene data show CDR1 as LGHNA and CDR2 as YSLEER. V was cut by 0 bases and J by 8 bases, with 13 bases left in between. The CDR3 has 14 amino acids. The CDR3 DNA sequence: TGCGCCAGCAGCCAAGAGTCCCGAACTTGGGGCTACACCTTC. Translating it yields CASSQESRTWGYTF.

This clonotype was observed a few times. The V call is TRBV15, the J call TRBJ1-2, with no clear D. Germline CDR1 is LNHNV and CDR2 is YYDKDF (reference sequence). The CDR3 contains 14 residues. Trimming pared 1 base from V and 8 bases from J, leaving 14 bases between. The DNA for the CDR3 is TGTGCCACCAGCAGAGGAGAGGGAGACCGCGGCTACACCTTC. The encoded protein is CATSRGEGDRGYTF.

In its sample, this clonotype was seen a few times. The CDR3 region is CASSVQGGGTEAFF. For the CDR3, the DNA is TGTGCCAGCAGTGTACAGGGAGGGGGCACTGAAGCTTTCTTT. The chain links TRBV2 to TRBJ1-1, with a tentative D call TRBD1 (6 bases). Germline CDR1 is SNHLY and CDR2 is FYNNEI. Trimming took 4 bases from V and 4 from J, leaving 13 bases between them. The CDR3 consists of 14 residues.

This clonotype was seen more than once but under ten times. The CDR3 DNA follows: TGTGCCACGGCTAGCGCCTACACAGATACGCAGTATTTT. As protein: CATASAYTDTQYF. The chain uses TRBV7-3 and TRBJ2-3; D might be TRBD2 (6 bases). The CDR3 runs 13 residues. Germline CDR1 reads SGHTA; CDR2 reads FQGTGA. V lost 10 bases and J lost 2, with 13 bases in between.

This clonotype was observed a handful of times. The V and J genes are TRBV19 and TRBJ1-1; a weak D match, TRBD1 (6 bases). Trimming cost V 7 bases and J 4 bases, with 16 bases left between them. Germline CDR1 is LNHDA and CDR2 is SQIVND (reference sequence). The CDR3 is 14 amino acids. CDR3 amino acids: CASNSGRGPTEAFF. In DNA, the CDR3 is TGTGCCAGTAATTCTGGGCGGGGGCCCACTGAAGCTTTCTTT.

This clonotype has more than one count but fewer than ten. The CDR3 reads CASSYSVADPLPYTQYF. CDR3 bases: TGTGCCAGCAGTTATTCCGTAGCCGACCCCCTCCCATATACGCAGTATTTT. The V gene is TRBV6-5, the J gene TRBJ2-3, with no clear D. Per the germline V gene, CDR1 is MNHEY and CDR2 is SVGAGI. This CDR3 has 17 residues. Trimming removed 3 bases from V and 7 bases from J, with 23 bases in between.

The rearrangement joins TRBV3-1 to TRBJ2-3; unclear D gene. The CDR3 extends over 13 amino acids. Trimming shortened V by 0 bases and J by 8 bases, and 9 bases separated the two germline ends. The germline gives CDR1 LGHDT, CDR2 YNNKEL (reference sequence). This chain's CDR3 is CASSQDHGVTQYF. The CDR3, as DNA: TGTGCCAGCAGCCAAGATCACGGTGTTACGCAGTATTTT.